These 16 T cell receptor beta chains were sequenced from one sample in a study of shared clonotypes between healthy human individuals. Using immunoSEQ multiplex PCR, the repertoire was profiled, and TCRdb retains in-frame clones only, with some absent. The sample lists millions of clones; around 90% were seen once. The sequenced sample consisted of naive CD4+ T cells sorted from blood. This sample's subset: CD45RA+ positively selected. The receptors were gathered from a man between 18 and 29 years old in good health.

The chain links TRBV2 to TRBJ1-1, with D uncertain. The CDR3 has 13 residues. Germline V gene data show CDR1 as SNHLY and CDR2 as FYNNEI. V was trimmed by 3 bases and J by 4 bases, leaving 9 bases between them. CDR3 DNA: TGTGCCAGCAGTGACGTCGTGGTCACTGAAGCTTTCTTT. Its protein is CASSDVVVTEAFF.

The CDR3 sequence: CASSLAGGGTGDNAKNIQYF. The CDR3 DNA reads as TGCGCCAGCAGCTTGGCGGGAGGGGGGACAGGGGACAATGCCAAAAACATTCAGTACTTC. The rearrangement links TRBV5-1 to TRBJ2-4; 10 nucleotides agree with TRBD1. The V and J ends lost 0 bases and 1 base, in that order; junction bases with no gene match: 13. The CDR3 covers 20 residues. The germline V gene has CDR1 SGHRS and CDR2 YFSETQ.

This clone is a singleton in its sample. The CDR3 DNA reads TGTGCCATCAGTGAAATGCCTCCAAGTGATACCGGGGAGCTGTTTTTT. Translating gives CAISEMPPSDTGELFF. The V call is TRBV10-3, the J call TRBJ2-2; no reliable D call. Germline loops: CDR1 ENHRY, CDR2 SYGVKD. The germline V and J ends were trimmed by 3 bases and 5 bases, with 16 bases remaining between them. The CDR3 sequence is 16 residues long.

The chain couples TRBV28 to TRBJ1-2; tentatively, D is TRBD1 (5 bases). V lost 6 bases and J 5 bases, leaving 16 bases between the germline ends. This CDR3 spans 14 amino acids. From germline, CDR1 is MDHEN and CDR2 SYDVKM. CDR3 coding DNA: TGTGCCAGCAGCTCACTCCCGGGGGAATATGGCTACACCTTC. Protein: CASSSLPGEYGYTF.

Comment on this clone: The sample contains more than one DNA sequence encoding this CDR3. The J gene is TRBJ1-6, the V gene TRBV27; no clear D gene. The V and J ends lost 5 bases and 0 bases respectively, with 11 bases between them. CDR1 and CDR2 from the germline V gene are MNHEY and SMNVEV (reference sequence). CDR3 length equals 16 residues. The CDR3 coding sequence is TGTGCCAGCAGTCCGGACGGGAGCTCCTATAATTCACCCCTCCACTTT. As protein: CASSPDGSSYNSPLHF.

This clone came up a few times. Other nucleotide sequences from this sample produce the same CDR3. The chain joins TRBV2 to TRBJ1-6; 9 bases are shared with TRBD1. CDR3 length: 14 residues. Germline V gene lookup returns CDR1 SNHLY and CDR2 FYNNEI. The J segment lost 10 bases and the V segment lost 5 bases, leaving 6 bases of the junction unmatched. Written as DNA, the CDR3 is TGTGCCAGCAGTCCCGGGACAGGGAACTCACCCCTCCACTTT. This translates into CASSPGTGNSPLHF.

The J gene is TRBJ2-6, the V gene TRBV18; TRBD1 or TRBD2 may be the D gene (5 bases each). This CDR3 spans 19 amino acids. Germline CDR1 is KGHSH and CDR2 is LQKENI. Trimming took off 2 bases at V and 0 bases at J, with 17 bases between the two ends. The CDR3 spells CASSPRLAGMDSGANVLTF. The DNA for the CDR3 is TGTGCCAGCTCACCAAGGCTAGCAGGGATGGACTCTGGGGCCAACGTCCTGACTTTC.

The V and J genes are TRBV18 and TRBJ1-1, with D uncertain. The germline V gene encodes CDR1 KGHSH and CDR2 LQKENI. V lost 5 bases, J lost 3 bases, and 16 bases lay in between. This CDR3 comprises 15 residues. The chain's CDR3 is CASSSFRGEDTEAFF. The DNA for the CDR3 is TGTGCCAGCTCATCATTTCGGGGAGAGGACACTGAAGCTTTCTTT. Complete variable domain (other parts from reference TRBV18 and TRBJ1-1): NAGVMQNPRHLVRRRGQEARLRCSPMKGHSHVYWYRQLPEEGLKFMVYLQKENIIDESGMPKERFSAEFPKEGPSILRIQQVVRGDSAAYFCASSSFRGEDTEAFFGQGTRLTVV.

The gene calls are TRBV7-8 and TRBJ2-7; D is possibly TRBD2 (5 bases). V was clipped by 2 bases and J by 3 bases, with 17 bases between them. The length of the CDR3 is 16 residues. Germline loops: CDR1 SGHVS, CDR2 FQNEAQ. CDR3 in amino acids: CASSLNSGGAVYEQYF. CDR3 in DNA: TGTGCCAGCAGCTTAAACAGCGGCGGAGCAGTCTACGAGCAGTACTTC.

This chain joins TRBV30 and TRBJ2-3; the match to TRBD2 covers 13 bases. The germline V gene encodes CDR1 GTSNPN and CDR2 SVGIG (reference sequence). V was clipped by 2 bases and J by 4 bases; unmatched bases: 9. This CDR3 spans 17 amino acids. The CDR3 sequence: CAWSYARTSGRADTQYF. The CDR3 DNA reads as TGTGCCTGGAGTTACGCCCGGACTAGCGGGAGAGCAGATACGCAGTATTTT.

Notes on this clone: Other DNA sequences from this sample encode an identical CDR3 as well. The chain carries TRBV2 and TRBJ1-1; D call uncertain. The CDR3 runs 13 residues. Germline CDR1 SNHLY, CDR2 FYNNEI. Deletions cut 3 bases from V and 2 bases from J, with 7 bases between. For the CDR3, the DNA is TGTGCCAGCAGTGAGGTCGGAAACACTGAAGCTTTCTTT. Protein product: CASSEVGNTEAFF.

This clone was picked up one time. The sample holds other DNA sequences that translate to the same CDR3. The CDR3 loop reads CASSPGLAGYNEQFF. The CDR3 DNA is TGTGCCAGCAGCCCGGGACTAGCGGGCTACAATGAGCAGTTCTTC. The chain links TRBV7-3 to TRBJ2-1; 12 bases map to TRBD2. Germline V gene lookup returns CDR1 SGHTA and CDR2 FQGTGA. J gave up 3 bases and V 5 bases, and 2 bases lay outside the gene matches. The CDR3 runs 15 residues.

The chain joins TRBV7-2 to TRBJ1-2; D might be TRBD1 (6 bases). The CDR3 has 16 amino acids. V was pared by 4 bases and J by 7 bases, with 22 bases between. Germline V CDR1 and CDR2: SGHTA, FQGNSA. This CDR3 is CASSSTTGRASRGYTF. CDR3 sequence (DNA): TGTGCCAGCAGCTCGACTACAGGGCGGGCGTCTCGTGGCTACACCTTC.

This chain joins TRBV9 and TRBJ1-1, with D perhaps matching TRBD1 (5 bases). The CDR3 has 15 amino acids. Germline V gene lookup returns CDR1 SGDLS and CDR2 YYNGEE. The V end lost 7 bases, the J end lost 4 bases, and 20 bases lay between the germline ends. The CDR3, as DNA: TGTGCCAGCCATCCGGAGGGGCAGTTTAGCACTGAAGCTTTCTTT. Its translation is CASHPEGQFSTEAFF.

The chain links TRBV11-3 to TRBJ2-1; a weak D match, TRBD2 (6 bases). CDR1 SGHNT and CDR2 YENEEA come from the germline V gene. The CDR3 sequence is 15 residues long. V was cut by 2 bases and J by 5 bases, with 13 bases left in between. The CDR3 sequence: CASSLSSGLNNEQFF. The CDR3, as DNA: TGTGCCAGCAGCTTAAGTAGCGGACTAAACAATGAGCAGTTCTTC. The whole variable domain, filled in from reference TRBV11-3 and TRBJ2-1, reads EAGVVQSPRYKIIEKKQPVAFWCNPISGHNTLYWYLQNLGQGPELLIRYENEEAVDDSQLPKDRFSAERLKGVDSTLKIQPAELGDSAVYLCASSLSSGLNNEQFFGPGTRLTVL.

The chain has TRBV30 and TRBJ2-3; unclear D gene. V lost 1 base and J lost 4, with 12 bases in between. The CDR3 covers 14 residues. Germline loops: CDR1 GTSNPN, CDR2 SVGIG (reference sequence). The CDR3 DNA reads as TGTGCCTGGAGTGCAAATAAGAAGTCAGATACGCAGTATTTT. Translating it yields CAWSANKKSDTQYF.